Shown below are 13 T cell receptor beta chains from a single sample sequenced in a study of blood T cell repertoires in COVID-19. Sequencing used immunoSEQ multiplex PCR; TCRdb keeps in-frame clones, though not all of them. This sample has around 200,000 clones, with around 84% found just once. Sequencing input: PBMCs or T cells enriched from blood (not recorded which). These receptors were obtained from a woman in her thirties or forties with acute COVID-19.

The chain couples TRBV2 to TRBJ2-1; 7 nucleotides agree with TRBD1. Trimming at V came to 0 bases and at J to 4 bases, leaving 6 bases not matched to a gene. Germline-derived CDR1 and CDR2 are SNHLY and FYNNEI. This CDR3 has 16 amino acids. The CDR3 here is CASSEATGVGYNEQFF. The CDR3 nucleotides read TGTGCCAGCAGTGAAGCTACAGGGGTGGGTTACAATGAGCAGTTCTTC.

The count of this clone is one. The V gene is TRBV7-2, the J gene TRBJ1-3; D call uncertain. V shed 2 bases and J shed 2 bases, with 13 bases lying between them. The CDR3 has 16 residues. CDR1 is SGHTA and CDR2 is FQGNSA in the germline V gene. As DNA, the CDR3 is TGTGCCAGCAGCTTAACCGCAGTGTACCCTGGAAACACCATATATTTT. As protein: CASSLTAVYPGNTIYF.

The genes are TRBV21-1 and TRBJ2-3; the DNA was not compared with TRBD2, the D call given in the table. TRBV21-1 is recorded as a pseudogene. The CDR3 covers 18 residues. The CDR3 here is CASSKGPLLGGGTDTQYF. The CDR3 nucleotides are TGTGCCAGCAGCAAAGGTCCCTTATTGGGGGGGGGCACAGATACGCAGTATTTT.

This clone turned up a few times. V usage is TRBV9 and J usage is TRBJ1-4; D is unclear. The CDR3 extends over 13 amino acids. V lost 1 base and J 7 bases, leaving 8 bases between the germline ends. CDR1 is SGDLS and CDR2 is YYNGEE in the germline V gene. The CDR3 sequence: CASSVTSGEKLFF. CDR3 sequence (DNA): TGTGCCAGCAGCGTAACGTCAGGTGAAAAACTGTTTTTT.

This clone was seen just once. This sequence joins TRBV28 and TRBJ1-3, with D possibly matching TRBD1 (6 bases). Germline values: CDR1 MDHEN, CDR2 SYDVKM. The CDR3 is 15 amino acids. Trimming cost V 5 bases and J 2 bases, with 13 bases left between them. CDR3 sequence reads: CASSGQGRTGNTIYF. Written as DNA, the CDR3 is TGTGCCAGCAGTGGGCAGGGGAGAACTGGAAACACCATATATTTT.

The CDR3 protein is CSTRDSRDTQYF. The CDR3 DNA reads as TGCAGCACCCGGGACTCTCGTGATACGCAGTATTTT. The chain employs TRBV29-1 and TRBJ2-3; possibly TRBD2 for D (6 bases). With 8 bases removed from V and 6 bases from J, the gap between germline ends came to 15 bases. Germline loops: CDR1 SQVTM, CDR2 ANQGSEA. This CDR3 region has 12 residues.

This clone turned up a few times. The chain recombines TRBV29-1 with TRBJ2-1; D might be TRBD2 (5 bases). The CDR3 consists of 14 residues. Germline V gene data show CDR1 as SQVTM and CDR2 as ANQGSEA. With 0 bases removed from V and 4 bases from J, the gap between germline ends came to 10 bases. Here the CDR3 DNA reads TGCAGCGTTGAAGATCGAGGAGGATACAATGAGCAGTTCTTC. Translating it yields CSVEDRGGYNEQFF.

There are a few counts of this clone. The V call is TRBV6-5, the J call TRBJ2-1, with 7 bases identical to TRBD2. Germline CDR1 MNHEY, CDR2 SVGAGI. Trimming removed 4 bases from V and 9 bases from J; junction bases left unmatched: 9. This CDR3 is 14 amino acids long. This CDR3 is CASSSSTGTTEQFF. The CDR3, as DNA: TGTGCCAGCAGTTCTAGTACCGGGACTACTGAGCAGTTCTTC.

The chain has TRBV5-1 and TRBJ1-2; 9 bases align to TRBD1. This CDR3 has 16 amino acids. The trim removed 0 bases at V and 4 bases at J, leaving 7 bases unmatched. The V gene's germline CDR1 is SGHRS and CDR2 YFSETQ. Written as DNA, the CDR3 is TGCGCCAGCAGCTTGGAGACAGGGGGACTTGCCTATGGCTACACCTTC. The encoded protein is CASSLETGGLAYGYTF. The full variable domain, with the rest looked up from reference TRBV5-1 and TRBJ1-2, is KAGVTQTPRYLIKTRGQQVTLSCSPISGHRSVSWYQQTPGQGLQFLFEYFSETQRNKGNFPGRFSGRQFSNSRSEMNVSTLELGDSALYLCASSLETGGLAYGYTFGSGTRLTVV.

The rearrangement links TRBV28 to TRBJ1-5; 9 nucleotides line up with TRBD1. With 4 bases clipped from V and 2 bases from J, the junction kept 6 bases outside the gene matches. Germline V CDR1 and CDR2: MDHEN, SYDVKM. The CDR3 is 16 amino acids. CDR3: CASSSTRTGGNQPQHF. The CDR3 DNA reads TGTGCCAGCAGTTCGACCCGGACAGGGGGCAATCAGCCCCAGCATTTT.

This clone was picked up one time. The V and J genes are TRBV20-1 and TRBJ1-2; D unclear. CDR3 length: 11 residues. Germline loops: CDR1 DFQATT, CDR2 SNEGSKA (reference sequence). V was cut by 1 base and J by 6 bases, with 6 bases left in between. CDR3: CSARGGNGYTF. The CDR3 DNA reads TGCAGTGCTAGAGGAGGGAATGGCTACACCTTC.

This clone was seen just once. The chain carries TRBV18 and TRBJ1-2; TRBD1 aligns across 7 bases. Germline CDR1 reads KGHSH; CDR2 reads LQKENI. CDR3 length: 14 amino acids. V was pared by 5 bases and J by 2 bases, with 5 bases of the junction left unmatched. CDR3 protein: CASSTTTGNYGYTF. In DNA form, the CDR3 reads TGTGCCAGCTCAACAACGACAGGGAACTATGGCTACACCTTC.

The chain couples TRBV18 to TRBJ2-1, with TRBD1 as a possible D gene (6 bases). Germline V gene data show CDR1 as KGHSH and CDR2 as LQKENI. V was clipped by 3 bases and J by 7 bases, with 22 bases between them. CDR3 length: 17 residues. CDR3 residues: CASSPFSPGAIVNEQFF. Written as DNA, the CDR3 is TGTGCCAGCTCACCGTTCTCCCCAGGGGCGATAGTAAATGAGCAGTTCTTC.